This T cell receptor (beta chain) stems from a study of shared clonotypes between healthy human individuals. General study points: The authors sampled blood alone, and tissue repertoires likely differ.

In its sample, this clone was seen once. Its target is not known. Method: immunoSEQ multiplex PCR; TCRdb's copy keeps in-frame clones and lacks some. Of about 500,000 clones in the sample, around 77% were seen once. What was sequenced was PBMCs. The receptor comes from a woman aged 40 to 49 in good health. Some clones in this sample may be carry-over from other donors' samples.

CDR3 loop: CASSFAGQTLSYEQYF. The DNA of the CDR3 is TGTGCCAGCAGCTTCGCAGGGCAAACCCTCTCCTACGAGCAGTACTTC. The chain has TRBV11-2 and TRBJ2-7; D possibly corresponds to TRBD1 (5 bases). V gave up 3 bases and J gave up 0 bases, with 15 bases separating them. CDR1 and CDR2 from the germline V gene are SGHAT and FQNNGV. CDR3 size: 16 residues.